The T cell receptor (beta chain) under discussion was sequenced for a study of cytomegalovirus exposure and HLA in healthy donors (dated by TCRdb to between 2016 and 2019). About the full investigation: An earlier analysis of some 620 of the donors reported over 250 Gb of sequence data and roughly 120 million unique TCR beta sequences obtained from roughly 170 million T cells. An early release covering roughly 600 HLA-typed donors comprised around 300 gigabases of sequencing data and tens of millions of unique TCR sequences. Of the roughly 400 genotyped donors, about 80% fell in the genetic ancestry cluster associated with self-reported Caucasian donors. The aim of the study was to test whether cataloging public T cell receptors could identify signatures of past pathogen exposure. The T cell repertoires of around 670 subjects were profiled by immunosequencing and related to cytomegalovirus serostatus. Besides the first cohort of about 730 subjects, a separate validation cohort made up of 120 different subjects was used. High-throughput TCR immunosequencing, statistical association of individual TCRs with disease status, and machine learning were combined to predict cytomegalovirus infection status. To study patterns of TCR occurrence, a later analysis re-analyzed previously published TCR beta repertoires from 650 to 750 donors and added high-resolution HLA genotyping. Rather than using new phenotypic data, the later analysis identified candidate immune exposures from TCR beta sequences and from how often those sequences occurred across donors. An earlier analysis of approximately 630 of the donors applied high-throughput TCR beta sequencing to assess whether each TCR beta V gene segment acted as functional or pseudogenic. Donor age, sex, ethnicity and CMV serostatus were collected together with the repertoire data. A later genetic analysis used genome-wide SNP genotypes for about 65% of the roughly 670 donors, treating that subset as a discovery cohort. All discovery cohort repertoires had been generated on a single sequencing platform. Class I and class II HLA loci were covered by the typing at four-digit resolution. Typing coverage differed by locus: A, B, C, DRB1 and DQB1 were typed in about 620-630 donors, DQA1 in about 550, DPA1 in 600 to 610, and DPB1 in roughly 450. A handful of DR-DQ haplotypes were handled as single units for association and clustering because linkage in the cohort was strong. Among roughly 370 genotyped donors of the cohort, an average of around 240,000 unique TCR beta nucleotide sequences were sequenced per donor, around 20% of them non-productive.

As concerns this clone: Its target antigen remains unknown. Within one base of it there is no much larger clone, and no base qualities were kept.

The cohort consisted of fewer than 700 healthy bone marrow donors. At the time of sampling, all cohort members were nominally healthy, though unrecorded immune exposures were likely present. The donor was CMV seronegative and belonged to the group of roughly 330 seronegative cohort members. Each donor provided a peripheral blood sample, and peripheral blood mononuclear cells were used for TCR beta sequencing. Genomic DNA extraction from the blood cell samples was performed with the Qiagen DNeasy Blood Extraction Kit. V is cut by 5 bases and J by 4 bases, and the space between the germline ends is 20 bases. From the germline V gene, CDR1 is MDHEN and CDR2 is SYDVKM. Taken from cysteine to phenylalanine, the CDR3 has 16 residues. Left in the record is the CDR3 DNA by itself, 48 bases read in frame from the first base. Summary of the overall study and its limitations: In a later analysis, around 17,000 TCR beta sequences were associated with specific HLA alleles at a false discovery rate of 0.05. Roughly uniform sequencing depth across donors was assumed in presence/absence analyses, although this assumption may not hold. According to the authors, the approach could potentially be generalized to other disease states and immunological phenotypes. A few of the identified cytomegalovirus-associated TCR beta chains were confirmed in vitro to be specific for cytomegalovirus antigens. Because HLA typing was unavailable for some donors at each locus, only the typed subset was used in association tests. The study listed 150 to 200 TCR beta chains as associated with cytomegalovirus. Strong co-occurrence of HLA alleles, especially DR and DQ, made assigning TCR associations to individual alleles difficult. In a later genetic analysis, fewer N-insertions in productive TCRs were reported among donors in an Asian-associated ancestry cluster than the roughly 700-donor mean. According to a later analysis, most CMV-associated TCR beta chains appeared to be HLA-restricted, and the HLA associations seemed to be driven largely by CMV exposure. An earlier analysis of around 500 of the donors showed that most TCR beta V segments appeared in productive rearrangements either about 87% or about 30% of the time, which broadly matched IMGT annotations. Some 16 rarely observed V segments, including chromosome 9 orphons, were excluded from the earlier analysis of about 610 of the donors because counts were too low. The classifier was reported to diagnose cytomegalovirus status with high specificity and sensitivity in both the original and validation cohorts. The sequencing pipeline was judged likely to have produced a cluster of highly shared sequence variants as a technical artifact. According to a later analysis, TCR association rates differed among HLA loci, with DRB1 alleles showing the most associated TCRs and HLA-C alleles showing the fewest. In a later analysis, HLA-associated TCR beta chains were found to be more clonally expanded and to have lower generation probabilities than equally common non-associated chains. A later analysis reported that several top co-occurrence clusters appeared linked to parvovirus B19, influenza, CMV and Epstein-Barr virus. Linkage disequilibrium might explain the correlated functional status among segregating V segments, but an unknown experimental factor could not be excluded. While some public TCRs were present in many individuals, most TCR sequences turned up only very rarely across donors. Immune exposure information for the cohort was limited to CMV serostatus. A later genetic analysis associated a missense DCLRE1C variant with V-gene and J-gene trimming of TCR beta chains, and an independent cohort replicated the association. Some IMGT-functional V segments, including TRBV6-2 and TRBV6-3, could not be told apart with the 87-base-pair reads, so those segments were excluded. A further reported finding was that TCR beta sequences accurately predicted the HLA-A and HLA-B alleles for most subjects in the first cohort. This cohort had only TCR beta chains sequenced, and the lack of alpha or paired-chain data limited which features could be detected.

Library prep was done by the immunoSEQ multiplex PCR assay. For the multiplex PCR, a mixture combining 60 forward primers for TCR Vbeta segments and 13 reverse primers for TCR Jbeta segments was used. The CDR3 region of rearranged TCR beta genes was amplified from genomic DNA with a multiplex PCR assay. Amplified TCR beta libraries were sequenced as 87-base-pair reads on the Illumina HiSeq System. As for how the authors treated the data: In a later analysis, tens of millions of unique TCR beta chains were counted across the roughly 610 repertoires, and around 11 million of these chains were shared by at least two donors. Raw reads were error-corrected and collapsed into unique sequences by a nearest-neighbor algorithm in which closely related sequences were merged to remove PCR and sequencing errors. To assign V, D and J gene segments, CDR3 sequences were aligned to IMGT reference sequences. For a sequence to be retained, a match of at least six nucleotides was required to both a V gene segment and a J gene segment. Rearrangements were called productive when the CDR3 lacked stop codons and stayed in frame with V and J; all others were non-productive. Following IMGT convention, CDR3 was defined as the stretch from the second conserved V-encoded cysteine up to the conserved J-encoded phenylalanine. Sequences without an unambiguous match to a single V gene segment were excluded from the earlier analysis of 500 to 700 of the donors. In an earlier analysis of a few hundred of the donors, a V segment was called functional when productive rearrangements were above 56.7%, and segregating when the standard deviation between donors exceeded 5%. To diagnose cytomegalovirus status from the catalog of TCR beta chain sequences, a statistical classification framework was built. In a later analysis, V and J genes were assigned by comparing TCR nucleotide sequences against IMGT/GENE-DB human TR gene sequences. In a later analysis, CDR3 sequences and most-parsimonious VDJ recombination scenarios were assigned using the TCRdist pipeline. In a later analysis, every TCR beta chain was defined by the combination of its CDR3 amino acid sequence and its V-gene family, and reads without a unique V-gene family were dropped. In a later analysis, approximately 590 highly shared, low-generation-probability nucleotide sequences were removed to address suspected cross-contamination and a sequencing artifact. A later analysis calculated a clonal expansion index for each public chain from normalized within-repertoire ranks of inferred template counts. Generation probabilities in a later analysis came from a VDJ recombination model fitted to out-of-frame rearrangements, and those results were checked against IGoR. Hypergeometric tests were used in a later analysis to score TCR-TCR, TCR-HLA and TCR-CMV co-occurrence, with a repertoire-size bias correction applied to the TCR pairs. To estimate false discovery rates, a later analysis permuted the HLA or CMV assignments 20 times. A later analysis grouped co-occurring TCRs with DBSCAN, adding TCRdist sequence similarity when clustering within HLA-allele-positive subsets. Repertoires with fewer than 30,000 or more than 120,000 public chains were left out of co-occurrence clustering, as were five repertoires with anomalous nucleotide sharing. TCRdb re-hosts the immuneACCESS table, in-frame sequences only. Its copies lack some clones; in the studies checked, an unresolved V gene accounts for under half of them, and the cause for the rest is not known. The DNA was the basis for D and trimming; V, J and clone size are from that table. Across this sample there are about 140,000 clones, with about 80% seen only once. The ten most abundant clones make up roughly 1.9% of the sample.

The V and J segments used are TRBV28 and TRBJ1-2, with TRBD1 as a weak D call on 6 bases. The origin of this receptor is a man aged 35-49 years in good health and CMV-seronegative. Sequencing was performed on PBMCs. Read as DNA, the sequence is TGTGCCAGCAGTCCCTATCAGCGGACAGAGGGCTATGGCTACACCTTC. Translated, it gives CASSPYQRTEGYGYTF.